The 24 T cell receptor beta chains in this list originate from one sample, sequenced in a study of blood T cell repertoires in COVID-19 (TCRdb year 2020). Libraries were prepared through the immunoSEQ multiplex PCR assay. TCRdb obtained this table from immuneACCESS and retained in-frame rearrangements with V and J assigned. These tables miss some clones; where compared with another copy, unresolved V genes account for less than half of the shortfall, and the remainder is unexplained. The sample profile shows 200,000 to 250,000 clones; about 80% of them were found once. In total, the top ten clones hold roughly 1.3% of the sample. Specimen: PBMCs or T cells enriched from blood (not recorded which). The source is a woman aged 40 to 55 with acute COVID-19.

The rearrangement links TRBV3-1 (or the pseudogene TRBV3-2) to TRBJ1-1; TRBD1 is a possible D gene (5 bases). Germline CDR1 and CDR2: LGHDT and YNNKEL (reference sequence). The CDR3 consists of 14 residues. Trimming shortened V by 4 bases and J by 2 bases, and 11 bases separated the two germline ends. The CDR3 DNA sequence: TGTGCCAGCAGCCGTTCGACAGTTAACACTGAAGCTTTCTTT. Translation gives CASSRSTVNTEAFF.

CDR3 loop: CASSLQGQAFF. For the CDR3, the DNA is TGTGCCAGCAGCCTACAGGGACAAGCTTTCTTT. The chain has TRBV28 and TRBJ1-1; D might be TRBD1 (6 bases). Germline V CDR1 and CDR2: MDHEN, SYDVKM. The CDR3 runs 11 residues. V lost 6 bases to trimming and J lost 9 bases, with 11 bases between them. Complete variable domain (other parts from reference TRBV28 and TRBJ1-1): DVKVTQSSRYLVKRTGEKVFLECVQDMDHENMFWYRQDPGLGLRLIYFSYDVKMKEKGDIPEGYSVSREKKERFSLILESASTNQTSMYLCASSLQGQAFFGQGTRLTVV.

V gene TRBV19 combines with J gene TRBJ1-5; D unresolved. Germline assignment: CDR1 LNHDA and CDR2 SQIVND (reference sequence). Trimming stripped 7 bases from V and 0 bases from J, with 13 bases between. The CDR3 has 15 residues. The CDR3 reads CASTKTAHSNQPQHF. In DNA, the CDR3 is TGTGCCAGTACCAAGACTGCACATAGCAATCAGCCCCAGCATTTT.

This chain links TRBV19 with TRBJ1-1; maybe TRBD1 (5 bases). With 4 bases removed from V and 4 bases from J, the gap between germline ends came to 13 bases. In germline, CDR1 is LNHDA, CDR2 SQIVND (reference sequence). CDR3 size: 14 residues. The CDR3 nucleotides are TGTGCCAGTAGTAGGGACTTGGGGGGCACTGAAGCTTTCTTT. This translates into CASSRDLGGTEAFF.

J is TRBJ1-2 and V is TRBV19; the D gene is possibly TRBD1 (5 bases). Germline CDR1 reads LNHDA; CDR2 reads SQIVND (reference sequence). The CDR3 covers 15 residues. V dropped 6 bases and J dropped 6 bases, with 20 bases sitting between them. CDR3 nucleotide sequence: TGTGCCAGTAGCTCCGGGACGGCGGGATCTGATGGCTACACCTTC. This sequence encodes CASSSGTAGSDGYTF.

In DNA form, the CDR3 reads TGTGCCAGCAGCCTCGCGAGCCCCTTGGCCTACAATGAGCAGTTCTTC. Residues: CASSLASPLAYNEQFF. The gene calls are TRBV7-3 and TRBJ2-1; D gene unclear. Per the germline V gene, CDR1 is SGHTA and CDR2 is FQGTGA. CDR3 length: 16 residues. Trimming removed 5 bases from V and 2 bases from J, with 16 bases in between. The variable domain in full, completed from reference TRBV7-3 and TRBJ2-1, reads GAGVSQTPSNKVTEKGKYVELRCDPISGHTALYWYRQSLGQGPEFLIYFQGTGAADDSGLPNDRFFAVRPEGSVSTLKIQRTERGDSAVYLCASSLASPLAYNEQFFGPGTRLTVL.

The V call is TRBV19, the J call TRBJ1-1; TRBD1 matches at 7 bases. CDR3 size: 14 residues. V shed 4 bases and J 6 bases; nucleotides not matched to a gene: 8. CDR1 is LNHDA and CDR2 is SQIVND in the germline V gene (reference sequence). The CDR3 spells CASSKGAQSAEAFF. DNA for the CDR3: TGTGCCAGTAGTAAGGGGGCCCAGAGCGCTGAAGCTTTCTTT.

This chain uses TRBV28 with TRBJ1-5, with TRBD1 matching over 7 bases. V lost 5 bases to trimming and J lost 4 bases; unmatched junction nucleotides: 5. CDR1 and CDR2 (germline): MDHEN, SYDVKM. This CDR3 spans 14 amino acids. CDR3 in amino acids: CASSPGQVNQPQHF. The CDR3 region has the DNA TGTGCCAGCAGTCCTGGACAGGTGAATCAGCCCCAGCATTTT.

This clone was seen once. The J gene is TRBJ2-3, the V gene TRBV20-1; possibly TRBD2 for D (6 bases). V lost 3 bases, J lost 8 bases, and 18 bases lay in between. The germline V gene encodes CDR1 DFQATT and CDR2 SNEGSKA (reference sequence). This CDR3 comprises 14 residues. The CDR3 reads CSASGSAERATQYF. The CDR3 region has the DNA TGCAGTGCTAGTGGATCGGCGGAGCGGGCTACGCAGTATTTT.

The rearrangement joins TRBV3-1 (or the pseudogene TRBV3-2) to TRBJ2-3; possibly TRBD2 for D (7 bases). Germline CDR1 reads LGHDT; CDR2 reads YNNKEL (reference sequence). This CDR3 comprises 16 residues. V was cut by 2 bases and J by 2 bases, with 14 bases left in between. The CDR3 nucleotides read TGTGCCAGCAGCCAATGGGGGGGCAAAAACACAGATACGCAGTATTTT. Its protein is CASSQWGGKNTDTQYF.

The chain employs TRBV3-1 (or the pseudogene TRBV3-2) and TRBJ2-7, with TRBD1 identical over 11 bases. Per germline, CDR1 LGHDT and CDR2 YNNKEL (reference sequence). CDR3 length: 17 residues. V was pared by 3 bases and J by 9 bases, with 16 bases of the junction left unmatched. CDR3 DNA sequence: TGTGCCAGCAGCCAGGGACGGACAGGGGGCATTAGGAGCGGGCAGTACTTC. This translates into CASSQGRTGGIRSGQYF.

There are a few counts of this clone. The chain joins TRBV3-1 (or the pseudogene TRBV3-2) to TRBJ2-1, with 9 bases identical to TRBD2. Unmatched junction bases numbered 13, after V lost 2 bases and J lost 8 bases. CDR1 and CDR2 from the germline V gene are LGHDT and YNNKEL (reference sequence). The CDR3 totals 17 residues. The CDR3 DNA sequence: TGTGCCAGCAGCCAAAGCGATGGCGGGAGGGCCTCCTATGAGCAGTTCTTC. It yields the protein CASSQSDGGRASYEQFF.

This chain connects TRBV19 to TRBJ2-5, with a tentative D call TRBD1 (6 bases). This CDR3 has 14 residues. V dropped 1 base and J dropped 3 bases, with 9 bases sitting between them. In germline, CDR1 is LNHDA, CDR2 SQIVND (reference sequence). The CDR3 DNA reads TGTGCCAGTAGTATAGCACAGGGAAAAGAGACCCAGTACTTC. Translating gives CASSIAQGKETQYF.

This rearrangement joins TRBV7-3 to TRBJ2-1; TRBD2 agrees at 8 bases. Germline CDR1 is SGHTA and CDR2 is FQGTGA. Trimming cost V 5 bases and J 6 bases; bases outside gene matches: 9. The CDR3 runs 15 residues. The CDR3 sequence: CASSTGLDRPNEQFF. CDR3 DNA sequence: TGTGCCAGCAGCACGGGACTAGACAGACCCAATGAGCAGTTCTTC.

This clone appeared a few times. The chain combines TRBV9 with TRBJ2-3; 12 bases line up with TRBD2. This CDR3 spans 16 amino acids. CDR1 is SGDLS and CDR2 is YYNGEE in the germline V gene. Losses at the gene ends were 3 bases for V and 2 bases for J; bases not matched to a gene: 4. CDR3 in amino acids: CASSEGTSGFTDTQYF. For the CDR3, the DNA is TGTGCCAGCAGCGAGGGGACTAGCGGGTTCACAGATACGCAGTATTTT.

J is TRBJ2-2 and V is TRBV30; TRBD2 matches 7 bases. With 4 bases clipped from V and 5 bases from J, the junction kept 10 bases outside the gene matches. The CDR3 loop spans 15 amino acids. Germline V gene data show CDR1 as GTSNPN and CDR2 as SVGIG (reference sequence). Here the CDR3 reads CAWKRLAVRTGELFF. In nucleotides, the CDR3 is TGTGCCTGGAAAAGACTAGCTGTTAGAACCGGGGAGCTGTTTTTT.

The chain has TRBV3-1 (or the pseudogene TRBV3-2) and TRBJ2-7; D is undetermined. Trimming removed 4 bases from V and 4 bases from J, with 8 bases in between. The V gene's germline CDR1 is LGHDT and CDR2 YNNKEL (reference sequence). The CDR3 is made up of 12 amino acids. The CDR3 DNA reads TGTGCCAGCAGCCCCCGCGGTTACGAGCAGTACTTC. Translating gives CASSPRGYEQYF.

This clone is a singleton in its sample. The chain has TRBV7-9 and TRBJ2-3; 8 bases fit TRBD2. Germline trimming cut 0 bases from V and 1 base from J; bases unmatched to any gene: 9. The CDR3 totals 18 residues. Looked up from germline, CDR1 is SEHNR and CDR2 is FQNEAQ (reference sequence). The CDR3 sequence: CASSLAGGAGAGTDTQYF. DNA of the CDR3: TGTGCCAGCAGCTTAGCGGGTGGAGCGGGAGCGGGCACAGATACGCAGTATTTT.

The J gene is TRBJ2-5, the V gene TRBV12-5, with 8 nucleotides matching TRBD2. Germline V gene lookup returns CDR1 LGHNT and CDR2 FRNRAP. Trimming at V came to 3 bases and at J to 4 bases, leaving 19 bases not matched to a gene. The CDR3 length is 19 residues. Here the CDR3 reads CASGFKPYLAGRFLETQYF. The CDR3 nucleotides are TGTGCTAGTGGTTTCAAGCCCTACTTAGCGGGGAGGTTCTTAGAGACCCAGTACTTC.

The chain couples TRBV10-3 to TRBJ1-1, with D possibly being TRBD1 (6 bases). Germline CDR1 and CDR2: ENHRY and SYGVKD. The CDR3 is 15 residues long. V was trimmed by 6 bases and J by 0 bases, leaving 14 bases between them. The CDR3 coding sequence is TGTGCCATCAGGACTTTGGACAGCTTGAACACTGAAGCTTTCTTT. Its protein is CAIRTLDSLNTEAFF.

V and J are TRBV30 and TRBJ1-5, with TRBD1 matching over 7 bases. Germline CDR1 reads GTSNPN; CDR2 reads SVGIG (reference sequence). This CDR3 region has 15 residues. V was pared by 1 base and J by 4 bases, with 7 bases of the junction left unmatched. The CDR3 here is CAWSGRQGTNQPQHF. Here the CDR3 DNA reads TGTGCCTGGAGTGGGCGACAGGGAACGAATCAGCCCCAGCATTTT. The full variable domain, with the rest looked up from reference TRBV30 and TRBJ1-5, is SQTIHQWPATLVQPVGSPLSLECTVEGTSNPNLYWYRQAAGRGLQLLFYSVGIGQISSEVPQNLSASRPQDRQFILSSKKLLLSDSGFYLCAWSGRQGTNQPQHFGDGTRLSIL.

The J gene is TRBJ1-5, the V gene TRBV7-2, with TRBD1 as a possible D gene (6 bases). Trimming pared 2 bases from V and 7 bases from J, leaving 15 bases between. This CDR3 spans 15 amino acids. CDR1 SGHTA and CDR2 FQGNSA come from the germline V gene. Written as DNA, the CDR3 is TGTGCCAGCAGCTTAACTACAGGGATGGGGCAGCCCCAGCATTTT. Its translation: CASSLTTGMGQPQHF.

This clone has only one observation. CDR3 nucleotide sequence: TGTGCCAGCAATAGCCCGAACACCGGGGAGCTGTTTTTT. Residues: CASNSPNTGELFF. The J gene is TRBJ2-2, the V gene TRBV6-5; no clear D. The V and J ends lost 7 bases and 0 bases respectively, with 6 bases between them. The CDR3 is made up of 13 amino acids. Germline CDR1 reads MNHEY; CDR2 reads SVGAGI.

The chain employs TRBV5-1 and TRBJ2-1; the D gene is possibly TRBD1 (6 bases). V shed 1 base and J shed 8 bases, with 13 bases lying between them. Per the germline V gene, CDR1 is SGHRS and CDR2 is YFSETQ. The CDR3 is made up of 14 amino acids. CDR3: CASSLRSRGDEQFF. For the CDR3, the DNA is TGCGCCAGCAGCTTGAGGTCCAGGGGCGATGAGCAGTTCTTC.